A single sample gave rise to the 26 T cell receptor beta chains below, sequenced in a study of cytomegalovirus exposure and HLA in healthy donors. PCR employed 60 Vbeta and 13 Jbeta primers. Measured with immunoSEQ multiplex PCR; TCRdb has only the in-frame clones, and not every one. This sample carries approximately 130,000 clones, approximately 80% of them seen once, and the ten largest clones take approximately 1.4%. Sequenced: PBMCs. These receptors were obtained from a woman in her thirties or forties in good health and CMV-seronegative.

This chain joins TRBV11-2 and TRBJ1-1; D ambiguous. CDR3 length: 14 residues. Trimming removed 1 base from V and 6 bases from J, with 12 bases in between. Germline V gene lookup returns CDR1 SGHAT and CDR2 FQNNGV. The chain's CDR3 is CASSLVPRPAEAFF. The CDR3 nucleotides are TGTGCCAGCAGCTTAGTTCCTCGTCCAGCTGAAGCTTTCTTT. The full variable domain, rest sourced from reference TRBV11-2 and TRBJ1-1, is EAGVAQSPRYKIIEKRQSVAFWCNPISGHATLYWYQQILGQGPKLLIQFQNNGVVDDSQLPKDRFSAERLKGVDSTLKIQPAKLEDSAVYLCASSLVPRPAEAFFGQGTRLTVV.

J is TRBJ2-2 and V is TRBV4-2; a possible D gene is TRBD1 (6 bases). Between the trimmed V and J ends, which lost 5 bases and 2 bases, there was a span of 15 bases. The CDR3 loop spans 16 amino acids. The V gene's germline CDR1 is LGHNA and CDR2 YNFKEQ. The CDR3 sequence is CASSKRVGANTGELFF. The CDR3 DNA follows: TGTGCCAGCAGCAAACGGGTGGGGGCAAACACCGGGGAGCTGTTTTTT.

The chain couples TRBV7-6 to TRBJ1-2; D uncertain. Trimming stripped 5 bases from V and 4 bases from J, with 11 bases between. CDR1 and CDR2 from the germline V gene are SGHVS and FNYEAQ. This CDR3 comprises 13 residues. CDR3 nucleotide sequence: TGTGCCAGCAGCCCGTCTGGGCCCTATGGCTACACCTTC. Amino acids: CASSPSGPYGYTF.

This chain uses TRBV15 with TRBJ2-7; maybe TRBD2 (6 bases). CDR1 is LNHNV and CDR2 is YYDKDF in the germline V gene (reference sequence). CDR3 size: 14 residues. V gave up 1 base and J gave up 4 bases, with 11 bases separating them. Written as DNA, the CDR3 is TGTGCCACCAGCAGAGGCAGGGAGGAGTACGAGCAGTACTTC. This codes for CATSRGREEYEQYF.

CDR3 amino acids: CASSPRPTVLPNYGYTF. The CDR3 region has the DNA TGTGCCAGCAGCCCGCGCCCGACAGTCCTACCTAACTATGGCTACACCTTC. V is TRBV7-9 and J is TRBJ1-2; perhaps TRBD1 as D (5 bases). This CDR3 region has 17 residues. Germline V gene sequence: CDR1 SEHNR, CDR2 FQNEAQ (reference sequence). V was shortened by 5 bases and J by 0 bases, with 19 bases between the two germline ends.

The chain couples TRBV10-3 to TRBJ2-2, with a possible D match to TRBD1 (6 bases). Germline values: CDR1 ENHRY, CDR2 SYGVKD. V lost 6 bases and J 0 bases, leaving 11 bases between the germline ends. The CDR3 has 15 amino acids. The CDR3 DNA sequence: TGTGCCATCAGCCGACAGGAAGCGAACACCGGGGAGCTGTTTTTT. This encodes CAISRQEANTGELFF.

The chain combines TRBV19 with TRBJ1-5, with TRBD1 identical over 9 bases. Unmatched junction bases numbered 3, after V lost 6 bases and J lost 6 bases. The CDR3 loop spans 13 amino acids. The germline gives CDR1 LNHDA, CDR2 SQIVND (reference sequence). The CDR3 bases are TGTGCCAGTAGGCCGACAGGGGGTCAGCCCCAGCATTTT. Protein: CASRPTGGQPQHF. Together with reference TRBV19 and TRBJ1-5, the CDR3 gives the full variable domain: DGGITQSPKYLFRKEGQNVTLSCEQNLNHDAMYWYRQDPGQGLRLIYYSQIVNDFQKGDIAEGYSVSREKKESFPLTVTSAQKNPTAFYLCASRPTGGQPQHFGDGTRLSIL.

The chain uses TRBV6-1 and TRBJ1-1, with TRBD1 identical over 7 bases. The germline V gene encodes CDR1 MNHNS and CDR2 SASEGT. Losses at the gene ends were 0 bases for V and 1 base for J; bases not matched to a gene: 2. This CDR3 region has 15 residues. The CDR3 DNA sequence: TGTGCCAGCAGTGAAGCGGGACAGCCGAACACTGAAGCTTTCTTT. Amino acids: CASSEAGQPNTEAFF.

The gene calls are TRBV5-1 and TRBJ2-7; weak D call: TRBD1 (5 bases). V lost 6 bases and J 5 bases, leaving 12 bases between the germline ends. The CDR3 runs 12 residues. The germline gives CDR1 SGHRS, CDR2 YFSETQ. CDR3: CASNSGMHEQYF. For the CDR3, the DNA is TGCGCCAGCAACTCAGGGATGCACGAGCAGTACTTC.

J is TRBJ2-7 and V is TRBV19; 7 nucleotides agree with TRBD1. The CDR3 consists of 12 residues. Germline values: CDR1 LNHDA, CDR2 SQIVND (reference sequence). Trimming took 10 bases from V and 7 from J; bases not matched to a gene: 10. CDR3 amino acids: CATNDREGEQYF. The CDR3, as DNA: TGTGCCACCAACGACAGGGAAGGGGAGCAGTACTTC.

The rearrangement links TRBV6-5 to TRBJ1-3; no reliable D call. This CDR3 comprises 15 residues. V shed 4 bases and J shed 0 bases, with 10 bases lying between them. Per germline, CDR1 MNHEY and CDR2 SVGAGI. This CDR3 reads CASSSAGYSGNTIYF. Written as DNA, the CDR3 is TGTGCCAGCAGTTCGGCGGGCTACTCTGGAAACACCATATATTTT.

There are a few counts of this clone. The rearrangement links TRBV5-8 to TRBJ1-2; no firm D call. The CDR3 sequence is 14 residues long. Trimming took 9 bases from V and 4 from J, leaving 19 bases between them. Per the germline V gene, CDR1 is SGHTS and CDR2 is YDEGEE. CDR3 protein: CANNSGGRVYGYTF. DNA for the CDR3: TGTGCCAACAACTCAGGAGGGAGAGTCTATGGCTACACCTTC.

In its sample, this clone was seen a few times. This chain uses TRBV19 with TRBJ2-7; 7 bases line up with TRBD1. Losses at the gene ends were 6 bases for V and 2 bases for J; bases not matched to a gene: 4. The CDR3 is 13 residues long. Germline CDR1 and CDR2: LNHDA and SQIVND (reference sequence). The CDR3 DNA is TGTGCCAGTAGGGGCAGGGGGACCTACGAGCAGTACTTC. Protein product: CASRGRGTYEQYF. Complete variable domain (other parts from reference TRBV19 and TRBJ2-7): DGGITQSPKYLFRKEGQNVTLSCEQNLNHDAMYWYRQDPGQGLRLIYYSQIVNDFQKGDIAEGYSVSREKKESFPLTVTSAQKNPTAFYLCASRGRGTYEQYFGPGTRLTVT.

The J gene is TRBJ1-5, the V gene TRBV6-1, with 9 bases matching TRBD1. CDR1 and CDR2 (germline): MNHNS, SASEGT. The CDR3 runs to 15 residues. V lost 4 bases, J lost 2 bases, and 3 bases stayed unmatched. The chain's CDR3 is CASSATGGRNQPQHF. CDR3 coding DNA: TGTGCCAGCAGTGCGACAGGGGGTCGCAATCAGCCCCAGCATTTT.

This clone has only a few counts. The chain uses TRBV6-5 and TRBJ1-2; maybe TRBD1 (6 bases). The CDR3 sequence is 12 residues long. The V end was cut by 8 bases, the J end by 6 bases, with 13 bases between. Germline lookup yields CDR1 MNHEY and CDR2 SVGAGI. The CDR3 sequence is CASLGARDGYTF. The CDR3 nucleotides are TGTGCCAGCCTGGGGGCCAGGGATGGCTACACCTTC.

This chain joins TRBV6-5 and TRBJ1-6; 7 positions agree with TRBD1. This CDR3 region has 15 residues. Unmatched junction bases numbered 11, after V lost 6 bases and J lost 9 bases. Germline CDR1 is MNHEY and CDR2 is SVGAGI. CDR3 sequence: CASSPGDREGSPLHF. CDR3 sequence (DNA): TGTGCCAGCAGCCCCGGCGACAGGGAAGGTTCACCCCTCCACTTT.

This clone is a singleton in its sample. The CDR3 nucleotides read TGTGCCAGCAGGGAATGGGAGGGAGATACGCAGTATTTT. It translates to CASREWEGDTQYF. The chain links TRBV6-5 to TRBJ2-3; 7 positions match TRBD2. CDR1 and CDR2 (germline): MNHEY, SVGAGI. The V segment lost 6 bases and the J segment 5 bases; nucleotides outside the gene matches: 5. This CDR3 contains 13 residues.

This chain links TRBV29-1 with TRBJ1-2; D gene ambiguous. Germline loops: CDR1 SQVTM, CDR2 ANQGSEA. This CDR3 is 11 amino acids long. This CDR3 reads CRIPGAYGYTF. CDR3 coding DNA: TGCAGGATCCCAGGCGCATATGGCTACACCTTC. Looking up the rest from reference TRBV29-1 and TRBJ1-2 gives the full variable domain: SAVISQKPSRDICQRGTSLTIQCQVDSQVTMMFWYRQQPGQSLTLIATANQGSEATYESGFVIDKFPISRPNLTFSTLTVSNMSPEDSSIYLCRIPGAYGYTFGSGTRLTVV.

This clone was observed a few times. The genes are TRBV7-9 and TRBJ2-1; possibly TRBD1 for D (6 bases). Per germline, CDR1 SEHNR and CDR2 FQNEAQ (reference sequence). The CDR3 loop spans 11 amino acids. Trimming shortened V by 8 bases and J by 9 bases, and 11 bases separated the two germline ends. CDR3 coding DNA: TGTGCCAGCCGACAGGCGGGTGAGCAGTTCTTC. Translating gives CASRQAGEQFF.

V and J are TRBV27 and TRBJ1-2; 10 nucleotides align to TRBD1. The CDR3 sequence is 13 residues long. CDR1 is MNHEY and CDR2 is SMNVEV in the germline V gene (reference sequence). With V trimmed by 8 bases and J by 4 bases, 4 bases remained unmatched. CDR3 sequence: CASGGQGFYGYTF. CDR3 bases: TGTGCCAGCGGGGGACAGGGGTTCTATGGCTACACCTTC.

This clone turned up a few times. Sequence at one end of the junction differs from germline and may be a read error. V usage is TRBV20-1 and J usage is TRBJ1-2; no definite D call. CDR1 is DFQATT and CDR2 is SNEGSKA in the germline V gene (reference sequence). This CDR3 region has 11 residues. CDR3 nucleotide sequence: TGTGGCGGGAGGGTAGACTATGGCTACACCTTC. It encodes CGGRVDYGYTF.

The genes are TRBV23-1 and TRBJ1-1; D may be TRBD1 (5 bases). TRBV23-1 is noted as an ORF with a role that remains uncertain. The CDR3 loop spans 12 amino acids. V was shortened by 6 bases and J by 7 bases, with 12 bases between the two germline ends. The CDR3 region has the DNA TGCGCCAGCAGGCACCGAAGGGGTGAAGCTTTCTTT. Translated, it gives CASRHRRGEAFF.

The chain recombines TRBV6-5 with TRBJ1-2; 9 nucleotides agree with TRBD1. The CDR3 covers 16 residues. In germline, CDR1 is MNHEY, CDR2 SVGAGI. Trimming took 1 base from V and 7 from J; bases not matched to a gene: 10. CDR3 coding DNA: TGTGCCAGCAGTTACTTGGCTGGACAGGGGAGGGGTGGCTACACCTTC. Its translation is CASSYLAGQGRGGYTF.

This clone turned up a few times. The CDR3 region is CASSLLLGPGYGYTF. Here the CDR3 DNA reads TGCGCCAGCAGCCTTCTATTGGGGCCCGGCTATGGCTACACCTTC. The rearrangement links TRBV4-1 to TRBJ1-2, with TRBD1 as a possible D gene (5 bases). The germline gives CDR1 MGHRA, CDR2 YSYEKL. V lost 4 bases and J 4 bases, leaving 16 bases between the germline ends. This CDR3 is 15 amino acids long.

This chain links TRBV5-1 with TRBJ2-3, with 10 bases fitting TRBD2. The length of the CDR3 is 18 residues. Trimming removed 4 bases from V and 2 bases from J; junction bases left unmatched: 13. CDR1 is SGHRS and CDR2 is YFSETQ in the germline V gene. In DNA, the CDR3 is TGCGCCAGCAGCGCCGGGACTAGCGAGGGGGCCGACACAGATACGCAGTATTTT. It is translated as CASSAGTSEGADTDTQYF.

The chain employs TRBV14 and TRBJ2-3; 9 bases line up with TRBD1. V was clipped by 4 bases and J by 1 base; unmatched bases: 3. This CDR3 comprises 15 residues. CDR1 and CDR2 (germline): SGHDN, FVKESK. The CDR3 bases are TGTGCCAGCAGCCCATGGACAGGGGGCACAGATACGCAGTATTTT. It is translated as CASSPWTGGTDTQYF.